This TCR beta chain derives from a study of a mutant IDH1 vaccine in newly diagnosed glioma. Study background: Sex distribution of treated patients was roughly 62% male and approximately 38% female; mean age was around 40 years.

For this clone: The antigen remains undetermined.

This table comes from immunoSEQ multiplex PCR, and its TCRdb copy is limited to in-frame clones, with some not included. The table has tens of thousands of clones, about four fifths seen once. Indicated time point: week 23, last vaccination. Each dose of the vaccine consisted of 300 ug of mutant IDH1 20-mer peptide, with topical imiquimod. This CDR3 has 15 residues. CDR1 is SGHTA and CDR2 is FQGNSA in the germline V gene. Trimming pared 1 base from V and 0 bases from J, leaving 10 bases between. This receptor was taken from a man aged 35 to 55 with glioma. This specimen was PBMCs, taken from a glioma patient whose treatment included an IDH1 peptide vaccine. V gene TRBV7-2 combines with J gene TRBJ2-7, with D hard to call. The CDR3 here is CASSLGAEPSYEQYF. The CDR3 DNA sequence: TGTGCCAGCAGCTTAGGGGCCGAACCCTCCTACGAGCAGTACTTC.